This T cell receptor (beta chain) originates from a study of shared clonotypes between healthy human individuals. Points from the study as a whole: Few donors limited the genetic and exposure-history diversity represented. Sampling covered blood only; tissue repertoires likely differ.

Ten immunoSEQ deep assay plates were used to sequence unsorted PBMC DNA. Clones were read by immunoSEQ multiplex PCR, and TCRdb kept only the in-frame ones, dropping some. The sample yields 450,000 to 600,000 clones, roughly 85% seen once. On this clone itself: Its antigen is undetermined.

Healthy and HIV-negative, the adult donors had no recent acute infections or vaccinations. The germline CDR1 and CDR2 sequences are SQVTM and ANQGSEA. The CDR3 totals 13 residues. Trimming removed 4 bases at V and 1 base at J, with 10 bases between. The sequencing sample was made of PBMCs. V usage is TRBV29-1 and J usage is TRBJ1-1; perhaps TRBD1 as D (6 bases). This clonotype originated in a woman between 35 and 50 years old in good health. Some clones in this sample may be carry-over from other donors' samples. CDR3 region: CSVAVGGNTEAFF. CDR3 nucleotide sequence: TGCAGCGTTGCAGTAGGGGGGAACACTGAAGCTTTCTTT.